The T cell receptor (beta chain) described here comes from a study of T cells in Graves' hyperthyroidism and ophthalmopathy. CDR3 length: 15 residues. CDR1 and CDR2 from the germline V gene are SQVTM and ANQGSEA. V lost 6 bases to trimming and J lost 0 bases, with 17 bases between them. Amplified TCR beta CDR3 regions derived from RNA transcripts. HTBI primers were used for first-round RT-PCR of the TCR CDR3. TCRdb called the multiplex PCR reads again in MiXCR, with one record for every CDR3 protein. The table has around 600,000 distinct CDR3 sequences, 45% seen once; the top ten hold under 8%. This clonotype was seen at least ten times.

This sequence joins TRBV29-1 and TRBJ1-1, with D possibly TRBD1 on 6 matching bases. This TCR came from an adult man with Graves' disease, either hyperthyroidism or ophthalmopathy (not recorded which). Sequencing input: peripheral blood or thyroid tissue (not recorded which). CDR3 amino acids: CSVSTGGGMNTEAFF. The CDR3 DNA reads TGCAGCGTCTCCACCGGGGGGGGCATGAACACTGAAGCTTTCTTT.